This TCR beta chain came from a study of graft-versus-host responses after intestinal transplantation. Across the whole study: Recipients had multivisceral, liver-intestinal, or isolated intestinal transplants. Every recipient had anti-thymocyte globulin induction and 2 to 4 years of tacrolimus plus steroids.

Study-level results: Peak levels of circulating GvH clones tracked with early post-transplant HvG declines. Allografts of one patient group, those with graft-donor T cell macrochimerism, had high graft-versus-host to host-versus-graft clonal ratios.

Points on this clone: Antigen: not known.

Trimming pared 0 bases from V and 3 bases from J, leaving 9 bases between. CDR3 length: 15 residues. Germline V gene sequence: CDR1 MNHEY, CDR2 SVGAGI. Repertoires were generated with immunoSEQ multiplex PCR, while TCRdb's copy carries only in-frame clones and drops some. The sample carries over 45,000 clones, 90% to 95% recorded once. The chain couples TRBV6-5 to TRBJ1-3; D may be TRBD1 (5 bases). The source is a human patient who received an intestinal transplant, so some T cells may come from the graft donor. The source was PBMCs, collected about 790 days after a first intestinal transplant, on the day of a second. CDR3 nucleotide sequence: TGTGCCAGCAGTTACTCGGGGGGAGGTGGAAACACCATATATTTT. It codes for CASSYSGGGGNTIYF.